This entry features one T cell receptor (beta chain) sequence. Its antigen is currently not known. No base quality values were provided; no much bigger clone lies one nucleotide off. The immunoSEQ Assay, a bias-controlled multiplex PCR, was used to amplify TCRbeta CDR3 regions from genomic DNA. The paper's processing steps were these. Within the assay, amplification of reference gene primers was used to estimate how many nucleated cells each sample contained. Sequence reads were collapsed and filtered to measure the absolute abundance of every unique TCRbeta CDR3 rearrangement. For each sample, productive Simpson clonality was calculated as the square root of Simpson's diversity index over productive rearrangements. As stored in TCRdb, this immuneACCESS dataset retains in-frame rearrangements with V and J assigned. A fraction of the clones does not appear; measured against another copy, unresolved V genes explain less than half of the discrepancy, and the remainder lacks a known reason. The DNA was the basis for D and trimming; V, J and clone size are from that table. The sample records approximately 290,000 clones, approximately 85% of which are singletons. 3.5% to 5.5% of the sample comes from the top ten.

In the prospective study, participants were 18 to 89 years old, resided in 24 geographic areas of the United States, and were enrolled through a virtual design. To assign participants to cohorts, the prospective study relied on clinical history that participants themselves reported in a screening survey and a study questionnaire. For ImmuneRACE Cohort 3, a participant was defined as recovered based on two consecutive negative NP/OP PCR tests, clearance by a healthcare professional, or resolution of symptoms. In the prospective study, whole blood, serum and a nasopharyngeal or oropharyngeal swab were collected from each participant by mobile phlebotomists. Prospective study participants could optionally give additional blood draws and questionnaires over an approximately two-month period. Before DNA extraction, blood samples from the prospective study were shipped at room temperature or frozen.

The sample originates from a study of blood T cell repertoires in COVID-19 (dated by TCRdb to the early 2020s). Regarding the research as a whole: Samples covering the acute and convalescent phases of COVID-19 were provided by collaborators in the United States, Italy and Spain. The material from the prospective study consisted of cDNA or gDNA derived from T cells, B-cell-depleted T cells, or PBMCs. The dataset comprised deeply sampled blood TCRbeta repertoires from subjects exposed to, actively infected with, or recovered from COVID-19. The repertoires were released in a freely available public database intended as a resource for research on the immune response to SARS-CoV-2. Samples came from the ongoing ImmuneRACE study (first 160 participants) plus 1,254 subjects from 6 global collaborators. Nearly every sample came with metadata listing a de-identified subject ID, COVID-19 status, age in years and sex. Where available, HLA class I and class II types were taken from metadata supplied by the sample provider and were not determined by assay-based typing. Points the paper makes about the study in general: Clinical and demographic metadata were provided uncurated, with the amount varying by source and participant.

Sequencing was carried out using PBMCs or T cells enriched from blood (not recorded which). This clonotype was obtained from a woman in her twenties or thirties who had recovered from COVID-19.

The CDR3: CASSPTGGGHGYEQYF. The sequenced DNA is TGTGCCAGCAGCCCTACAGGGGGGGGCCACGGATACGAGCAGTACTTC. The V gene is TRBV28 and the J gene is TRBJ2-7; possibly the D gene is TRBD1, per 8 matching bases. Per the germline V gene, MDHEN is the CDR1 and SYDVKM is the CDR2. CDR3 length: 16 amino acids, cysteine to phenylalanine. Solely the CDR3 DNA is kept, with 48 bases framed from the first base. The junction carries 22 bases between V and J, which are trimmed by 6 bases and 4 bases respectively.